This T cell receptor beta chain was found in a study of Ad26.COV2.S vaccination and SARS-CoV-2 variants. Whole-study results and caveats: Total T cell responses may have been underestimated by the TCR breadth and depth analyses. Vaccine recipients and placebo recipients showed similar non-spike TCR breadth. In vaccinated individuals, spike-specific CD8+ and CD4+ T cell responses reportedly displayed substantial breadth.

Clones were read by immunoSEQ multiplex PCR, and TCRdb kept only the in-frame ones, dropping some. The sample has tens of thousands of clones, around 82% seen once; the top ten hold approximately 15%. Worth noting for this clone: The antigen remains unidentified.

V was clipped by 7 bases and J by 0 bases; unmatched bases: 9. Germline values: CDR1 SGDLS, CDR2 YYNGEE. The CDR3 is made up of 16 amino acids. This chain joins TRBV9 and TRBJ2-2, with 7 nucleotides matching TRBD2. The clonotype was recovered from a human donor who had recovered from COVID-19. The sample in question was peripheral blood, obtained after recovery from COVID-19. The CDR3 loop is CASPVRRGANTGELFF. The CDR3 DNA is TGTGCCAGCCCCGTCAGACGGGGGGCGAACACCGGGGAGCTGTTTTTT.